The rows below give T cell receptor beta chains drawn from one sample of a study of shared clonotypes between healthy human individuals. Profiled with immunoSEQ multiplex PCR; TCRdb holds only in-frame clones, not every one. The sample contains some 2,100,000 clones, 90% to 95% of which appear only once. Sequencing used naive CD8+ T cells from PBMCs. These receptors originate from a man between 18 and 35 years old in good health. Some clones in this sample may be carry-over from other donors' samples. The CDR3 runs from the conserved cysteine through the conserved F or W. Each record gives: J gene, V gene, clone size, D gene, CDR3 protein, CDR3 DNA. The D gene is left open where the match is weak. Rows may omit the clone size; those that give it use once, few, many or a size class.

TRBJ1-2	TRBV19	.	.	CASRGPYGYTF	TGTGCCAGCCGGGGACCCTATGGCTACACCTTC
TRBJ2-2	TRBV7-6	.	.	CASSPLAVGKNTGELFF	TGTGCCAGCAGCCCATTAGCTGTCGGGAAGAACACCGGGGAGCTGTTTTTT
TRBJ1-2	TRBV29-1	.	.	CSVEPRVGYDYGYTF	TGCAGCGTTGAACCCCGAGTAGGGTACGACTATGGCTACACCTTC
TRBJ1-4	TRBV4-3	.	TRBD1	CASSQEGDRVNEKLFF	TGCGCCAGCAGCCAAGAGGGGGACAGGGTTAATGAAAAACTGTTTTTT
TRBJ2-7	TRBV28	.	.	CASSSRFRTLRGLYEQYF	TGTGCCAGCAGTTCCCGCTTTCGCACCTTACGGGGGCTGTACGAGCAGTACTTC
TRBJ2-7	TRBV5-5	.	.	CASSLLQAHSYEQYF	TGTGCCAGCAGCTTGCTACAGGCACACTCCTACGAGCAGTACTTC
TRBJ2-1	TRBV5-6	.	.	CASSLEGNLLGNEQFF	TGTGCCAGCAGCTTGGAGGGGAACCTCCTCGGCAATGAGCAGTTCTTC
TRBJ1-1	TRBV10-3	.	.	CAISESGGFHTEAFF	TGTGCCATCAGTGAGTCTGGGGGTTTTCACACTGAAGCTTTCTTT
TRBJ1-2	TRBV4-3	once	TRBD1	CASSRRTGSNYGYTF	TGCGCCAGCAGCCGACGGACAGGGTCTAACTATGGCTACACCTTC
TRBJ1-5	TRBV27	.	.	CASSLGRGGNQPQHF	TGTGCCAGCAGTTTGGGCAGGGGTGGCAATCAGCCCCAGCATTTT
TRBJ2-1	TRBV6-1	.	TRBD2	CASSEAGGVYNEQFF	TGTGCCAGCAGTGAAGCGGGGGGGGTCTACAATGAGCAGTTCTTC
TRBJ2-7	TRBV9	.	TRBD2	CASSSRAGATYEQYF	TGTGCCAGCAGCAGTCGAGCGGGAGCGACCTACGAGCAGTACTTC
TRBJ1-2	TRBV5-5	.	TRBD1	CASSLVDRDRATYGYTF	TGTGCCAGCAGCTTGGTAGATAGGGACAGGGCAACCTATGGCTACACCTTC
TRBJ2-7	TRBV6-5	.	.	CASSSPPGGQYEQYF	TGTGCCAGCAGTTCGCCCCCGGGGGGACAGTACGAGCAGTACTTC
TRBJ2-7	TRBV7-2	.	TRBD2	CASSPSSGPGYEQYF	TGTGCCAGCAGCCCATCTAGCGGGCCCGGCTACGAGCAGTACTTC
TRBJ2-7	TRBV25-1	.	.	CASSPPGYEQYF	TGTGCCAGCAGTCCCCCCGGTTACGAGCAGTACTTC
TRBJ2-1	TRBV4-1	.	.	CASSQDRLARQQFF	TGCGCCAGCAGCCAAGATAGATTGGCGCGCCAGCAGTTCTTC
TRBJ2-4	TRBV28	.	TRBD2	CASSPRERGKNIQYF	TGTGCCAGCAGCCCCCGGGAGCGGGGAAAAAACATTCAGTACTTC
TRBJ1-5	TRBV19	.	.	CASSPSVNQPQHF	TGTGCCAGTAGTCCTAGCGTAAATCAGCCCCAGCATTTT
TRBJ2-7	TRBV28	.	TRBD1	CASSSRDSLFYEQYF	TGTGCCAGCAGTTCCCGGGACAGCCTATTCTACGAGCAGTACTTC
TRBJ1-2	TRBV6-1	.	.	CASSERAGANYGYTF	TGTGCCAGCAGTGAAAGGGCAGGAGCTAACTATGGCTACACCTTC
TRBJ1-3	TRBV9	.	.	CASSVDPLASGNTIYF	TGTGCCAGCAGCGTAGACCCGCTGGCCTCTGGAAACACCATATATTTT
TRBJ2-2	TRBV29-1	once	TRBD1	CSVDARDRSDVTGELFF	TGCAGCGTTGACGCCCGGGACAGATCCGACGTTACCGGGGAGCTGTTTTTT
TRBJ2-6	TRBV7-2	.	.	CASSSLQGKTLGANVLTF	TGTGCCAGCAGCTCATTACAGGGAAAAACCCTTGGGGCCAACGTCCTGACTTTC
TRBJ1-1	TRBV7-9	few	.	CAGERGTRGAEAFF	TGTGCTGGCGAGCGTGGGACCAGAGGAGCTGAAGCTTTCTTT
TRBJ1-2	TRBV6-4	.	.	CASSDSWGYTF	TGTGCCAGCAGTGACTCCTGGGGCTACACCTTC
TRBJ2-3	TRBV6-5	.	.	CASSPISTDTQYF	TGTGCCAGCAGCCCGATCAGCACAGATACGCAGTATTTT
TRBJ2-7	TRBV5-5	.	TRBD2	CASSLPREAVEQYF	TGTGCCAGCAGCTTGCCCCGGGAGGCTGTCGAGCAGTACTTC
TRBJ2-7	TRBV27	.	.	CASSLGTAPYEQYF	TGTGCCAGCAGTTTGGGGACTGCCCCCTACGAGCAGTACTTC
TRBJ2-1	TRBV4-3	.	TRBD2	CASSQAGGRTSWNEQFF	TGCGCCAGCAGCCAAGCCGGGGGGAGGACTAGTTGGAATGAGCAGTTCTTC
TRBJ1-2	TRBV19	.	.	CASSTGPTYGYTF	TGTGCCAGTAGTACAGGGCCAACCTATGGCTACACCTTC
TRBJ1-5	TRBV6-8	.	.	CASTHKGGQIRYSNQPQHF	TGTGCCAGCACCCACAAGGGCGGACAGATCCGATATAGCAATCAGCCCCAGCATTTT
TRBJ1-2	TRBV27	.	.	CASNFRAGFSYGYTF	TGTGCCAGCAACTTCCGGGCGGGTTTTTCTTATGGCTACACCTTC
TRBJ1-1	TRBV27	.	TRBD1	CASSTTGGWTEAFF	TGTGCCAGCAGTACTACAGGGGGCTGGACTGAAGCTTTCTTT
TRBJ2-6	TRBV27	.	.	CASSLPWRYPSGANVLTF	TGTGCCAGCAGTTTGCCCTGGCGTTACCCATCTGGGGCCAACGTCCTGACTTTC
TRBJ2-2	TRBV25-1	.	.	CASSAVNTGELFF	TGTGCCAGCAGTGCAGTAAACACCGGGGAGCTGTTTTTT
TRBJ2-1	TRBV7-8	.	.	CASSPVGISYNEQFF	TGTGCCAGCAGCCCCGTGGGGATCTCCTACAATGAGCAGTTCTTC
TRBJ2-1	TRBV4-1	.	.	CASSQDRADRQCEQFF	TGCGCCAGCAGCCAAGATCGCGCGGATAGACAATGTGAGCAGTTCTTC
TRBJ1-3	TRBV19	.	TRBD1	CASRVTGSSGNTIYF	TGTGCCAGTAGAGTGACAGGGAGCTCTGGAAACACCATATATTTT
TRBJ1-4	TRBV6-5	.	.	CASSQWTETNEKLFF	TGTGCCAGCAGTCAGTGGACGGAAACTAATGAAAAACTGTTTTTT
TRBJ2-7	TRBV5-4	.	.	CASSLGGLGVSF	TGTGCCAGCAGCTTGGGGGGACTCGGAGTTTCCTTC
TRBJ1-1	TRBV28	.	TRBD1	CASSLWGIPGGLHTEAFF	TGTGCCAGCAGTTTATGGGGTATACCAGGGGGGCTGCACACTGAAGCTTTCTTT
TRBJ2-1	TRBV9	.	.	CASSVFPGASGYNEQFF	TGTGCCAGCAGCGTCTTCCCAGGGGCCTCAGGCTACAATGAGCAGTTCTTC
TRBJ1-1	TRBV5-1	few	TRBD1	CASSWLDRDTEAFF	TGCGCCAGCAGCTGGCTGGACAGGGACACTGAAGCTTTCTTT
TRBJ2-1	TRBV7-8	.	TRBD2	CASSFRLAGVELYNEQFF	TGTGCCAGCAGCTTTCGGCTAGCGGGAGTCGAACTCTACAATGAGCAGTTCTTC
TRBJ1-4	TRBV29-1	.	TRBD1	CSVRAGLTGSAGNEKLFF	TGCAGCGTTCGCGCGGGGTTGACAGGGAGTGCGGGTAATGAAAAACTGTTTTTT
TRBJ2-7	TRBV7-9	.	TRBD2	CASSYLQGRVLAGAYEQYF	TGTGCCAGCAGCTACCTACAGGGTAGGGTCCTAGCGGGGGCCTACGAGCAGTACTTC
TRBJ2-1	TRBV25-1	.	TRBD2	CASSPPGGGSSYNEQFF	TGTGCCAGCAGTCCTCCTGGGGGGGGATCCTCCTACAATGAGCAGTTCTTC
TRBJ2-2	TRBV4-2	.	.	CASSQDPSARSTPSWDTGELFF	TGTGCCAGCAGCCAAGACCCCTCCGCCCGGTCTACTCCGTCTTGGGACACCGGGGAGCTGTTTTTT
TRBJ1-2	TRBV15	.	.	CATSRDATSNYGYTF	TGTGCCACCAGCAGAGATGCCACAAGCAACTATGGCTACACCTTC
TRBJ1-1	TRBV7-2	.	.	CASSLTGSPEAFF	TGTGCCAGCAGCTTAACAGGGTCCCCTGAAGCTTTCTTT
TRBJ1-1	TRBV7-8	.	.	CASSLGLLKEEAFF	TGTGCCAGCAGCTTAGGTCTTCTCAAGGAGGAAGCTTTCTTT
TRBJ2-6	TRBV30	.	.	CAWSPSPGANVLTF	TGTGCCTGGAGTCCCTCCCCTGGGGCCAACGTCCTGACTTTC
TRBJ2-7	TRBV29-1	.	.	CSVAEVEQYF	TGCAGCGTGGCGGAGGTCGAGCAGTACTTC
TRBJ2-7	TRBV4-3	.	.	CASSQYFRRASFDYEQYF	TGCGCCAGCAGCCAATATTTCAGGCGTGCTAGCTTTGACTACGAGCAGTACTTC
TRBJ1-2	TRBV30	.	.	CAWSAPYGYTF	TGTGCCTGGAGTGCCCCTTATGGCTACACCTTC